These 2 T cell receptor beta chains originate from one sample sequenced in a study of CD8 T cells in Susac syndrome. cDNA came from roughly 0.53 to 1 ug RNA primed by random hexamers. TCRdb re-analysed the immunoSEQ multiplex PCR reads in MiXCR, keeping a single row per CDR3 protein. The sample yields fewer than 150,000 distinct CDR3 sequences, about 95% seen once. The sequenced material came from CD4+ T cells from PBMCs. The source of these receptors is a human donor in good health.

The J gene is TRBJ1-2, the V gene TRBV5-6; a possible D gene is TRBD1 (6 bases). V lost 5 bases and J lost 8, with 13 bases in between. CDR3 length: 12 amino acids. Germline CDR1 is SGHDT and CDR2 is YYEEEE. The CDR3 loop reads CASRSGGLGYTF. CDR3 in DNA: TGTGCCAGCAGGAGCGGGGGGCTGGGCTACACCTTC. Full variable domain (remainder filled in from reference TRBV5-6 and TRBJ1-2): DAGVTQSPTHLIKTRGQQVTLRCSPKSGHDTVSWYQQALGQGPQFIFQYYEEEERQRGNFPDRFSGHQFPNYSSELNVNALLLGDSALYLCASRSGGLGYTFGSGTRLTVV.

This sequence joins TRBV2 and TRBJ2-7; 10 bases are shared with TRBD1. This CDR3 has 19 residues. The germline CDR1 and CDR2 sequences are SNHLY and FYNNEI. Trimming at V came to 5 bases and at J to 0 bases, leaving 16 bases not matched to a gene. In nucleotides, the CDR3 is TGTGCCAGCAGTTTGGGACTCACCAGGACAGGGGGGAGCTCCTACGAGCAGTACTTC. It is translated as CASSLGLTRTGGSSYEQYF.